This T cell receptor (beta chain) stems from a study of blood T cells in healthy people across ages. A J-beta primer mix and a sample-barcoded 5' primer were used in a second PCR of roughly 7 to 12 cycles. MiXCR, run by TCRdb on the 5' RACE reads, gives a single entry per CDR3 protein. The table records 850,000 to 1,000,000 distinct CDR3 sequences, roughly half of them present only once. Worth noting for this clonotype: Its antigen is unidentified.

This CDR3 is 18 amino acids long. Per the germline V gene, CDR1 is MNHNS and CDR2 is SASEGT. Trimming removed 6 bases from V and 5 bases from J, with 28 bases in between. Study-wide results and caveats: Older age coincided with a roughly linear decline in TCR beta diversity per million T cells.

Donors gave about 10 milliliters of peripheral blood apiece. Extraction yielded at least 5 micrograms of total RNA per sample. The chain employs TRBV6-1 and TRBJ1-2, with TRBD1 as a possible D gene (6 bases). The sequencing input was blood. The clonotype originates from a woman aged 55 to 70 in good health. CDR3 DNA: TGTGCCAGCAGCCACGGGTTGGAGTCGGACAGAGAATCATATGGCTACACCTTC. This codes for CASSHGLESDRESYGYTF.